This T cell receptor (beta chain) appears in the sequencing data of a study of memory CD4+ T cells and cytomegalovirus serostatus (dated by TCRdb to the late 2010s). With regard to the full study: The 33 healthy Belgian adults in the cohort included 9 who were CMV seropositive and approximately 25 who were CMV seronegative. To replicate a published TCR-based CMV serostatus classifier, the researchers sequenced the CD4+ memory TCRbeta repertoires of a Belgian cohort whose cytomegalovirus serostatus was known.

Ends trimmed: V by 5 bases, J by 3 bases; bases unmatched to a gene: 3. The germline V gene specifies ENHRY as CDR1 and SYGVKD as CDR2. The CDR3 has 14 amino acids, counting the end cysteine and phenylalanine. Only the CDR3 portion is preserved as DNA: 42 bases, with reading frame beginning at the first base. On the study overall, not on this receptor specifically: For predicting CMV serostatus, the median bootstrapped AUC was 0.95 using the original framework and about 0.9 using a US-trained random forest. Among the 150 to 200 previously reported CMV-associated TCRbeta sequences, some 67 showed up in the CD4+ memory repertoires, with each one found in between one and five individuals. On the Belgian cohort, the classifier built on the original framework reached a median bootstrapped AUC of approximately 0.95, with a 95% CI of 0.76-1.00. Results were interpreted as suggesting that the CMV-associated TCR signature is largely present in the CD4+ memory repertoire. Only CD4+CD45RO+ memory cells were sequenced, unlike the original study, which covered naive and memory CD4+ and CD8+ populations.

Concerning this clone itself: Its antigen is still unknown. Base qualities are not recorded, but no much larger clone differs from it by a single base.

Single viable CD3+CD4+CD8-CD45RO+ cells were sorted as memory CD4+ T cells on a FACSAria II. To determine CMV serostatus, a Roche Elecsys assay was used that detects serum IgG against CMV pp150, pp28, p38 and p52. After the samples were thawed, total CD4+ T cells were enriched through positive selection using CD4 magnetic microbeads. The samples came from a separate study whose specific focus was interrogating the CD4+ T cell memory repertoire. Following standard operating procedures, peripheral blood mononuclear cells were isolated and cryopreserved, while serum was kept at -80 degrees C. CD3-PerCP (BW264/56), CD4-APC (RPA-T4), CD45RO-PE (UCHT1) and CD8-Pacific Orange (3B5) antibodies were used for staining, and non-viable cells were excluded with Sytox blue. The Quick-DNA Microprep Kit was used to extract genomic DNA from the sorted cells. Amplification of TCRbeta DNA was done with the immunoSEQ hsTCRbeta kit, following the protocol from the manufacturer. TCRbeta libraries were sequenced on an Illumina MiSeq instrument. As for how the authors treated the data: Following removal of out-of-frame sequences, around 2.4 million distinct TCRbeta sequences were retained, with an average of approximately 69,000 per individual. Each individual was scored by the count of around 160 previously reported CMV-associated TCRbeta sequences and the total productive distinct TCRbeta count. A beta-binomial model was reimplemented in Python, and scikit-learn random forests with default parameters were trained on US cohort data. On the Belgian cohort, classifier performance was reported as the median AUC, along with percentile confidence intervals, across 10,000 bootstrap iterations. Held by TCRdb, this immuneACCESS table contains in-frame sequences only and omits some clones. Under half of the omission traces to an unresolved V gene where checked; the cause of the rest is unknown. The V and J calls and clone size were taken over from that table, and D and trimming were inferred from the DNA. The table for this sample lists some 40,000 clones; about 80% of them were counted only once. Clones ranked in the top ten supply approximately 5.7% of the sample.

The chain links TRBV10-3 with TRBJ2-7, with 11 junctional bases fitting TRBD1. This sequence originates from an adult in good health and CMV-seropositive. The specimen sequenced was memory CD4+ T cells from blood. The bases are TGTGCCATCAGTTCCGGGACAGGGGGCTACGAGCAGTACTTC. This yields the protein CAISSGTGGYEQYF.